The clone carrying this T cell receptor (beta chain) has only a few counts. The sample is drawn from a study of early T cells in non-severe SARS-CoV-2 infection. The wider study: The sequenced material was bulk RNA from unsorted whole blood, and its chains were unpaired.

Unique molecular identifier tags were affixed to discrete cDNA molecules. TCRdb re-derived calls from the 5' RACE reads in MiXCR, one entry per CDR3 protein. Of approximately 90,000 distinct CDR3 sequences listed, 16% are singletons. From germline, CDR1 is SEHNR and CDR2 FQNEAQ (reference sequence). The CDR3 length is 12 residues. V dropped 8 bases and J dropped 9 bases, with 14 bases sitting between them. The material sequenced was whole blood, taken at baseline. This clonotype originated in an adult who was a healthcare worker with PCR-confirmed SARS-CoV-2 infection or an uninfected control (not recorded which). The genes are TRBV7-9 and TRBJ1-5; D gene uncertain. CDR3 sequence reads: CASAGPVTPQHF. As DNA, the CDR3 is TGTGCCAGCGCCGGGCCGGTCACGCCCCAGCATTTT.